This TCR beta chain was retrieved from a study of blood T cell repertoires in COVID-19. Data came from immunoSEQ multiplex PCR; TCRdb stores just in-frame clones and leaves some out. This table holds some 120,000 clones, about 80% found once. The germline CDR1 and CDR2 sequences are LNHDA and SQIVND (reference sequence). V was cut by 7 bases and J by 0 bases, with 12 bases left in between. This CDR3 comprises 14 residues. The sequence came from a woman in her forties or fifties with acute or convalescent COVID-19. Sequencing input: peripheral blood. The chain carries TRBV19 and TRBJ1-1; perhaps TRBD1 as D (6 bases). CDR3 sequence: CASTGQFMNTEAFF. The CDR3 DNA reads TGTGCCAGTACCGGACAGTTCATGAACACTGAAGCTTTCTTT.